The 28 T cell receptor beta chains below come from one sample, sequenced in a study of T cells after yellow fever vaccination (dated by TCRdb to between 2018 and 2021). According to the study, the label for this sample's treatment or condition signals: live attenuated yellow fever vaccine strain. The library was generated by 5' RACE. TCRdb shows the sequencer as Illumina HiSeq 2500. Using fastp trimming at Q25 and MiXCR clonotype assembly, TCRdb reanalyzed the public sequencing data and kept in-frame beta chains. For every CDR3 protein sequence, its rows merge into one entry that carries the most common genes and DNA. For this sample there are 150,000 to 200,000 distinct CDR3 sequences; roughly 6.2% appear just once. Clones ranked in the top ten supply approximately 3% of the sample. This sample comprised CD4+ T cells sorted from PBMCs, obtained on the day of the first yellow fever vaccination. These receptors all come from a man younger than 30 who received the YFV17D yellow fever vaccine.

Many counts were recorded for this clonotype. J is TRBJ2-1 and V is TRBV5-1; 7 bases fit TRBD1. The CDR3 is 15 amino acids. Germline V gene data show CDR1 as SGHRS and CDR2 as YFSETQ. Trimming removed 4 bases from V and 4 bases from J; junction bases left unmatched: 8. CDR3 nucleotides: TGCGCCAGCAGCCTAACCGGGACAGAGTACAATGAGCAGTTCTTC. Protein product: CASSLTGTEYNEQFF.

In its sample, this clonotype was seen many times. The rearrangement uses TRBV6-5 and TRBJ1-4, with D possibly matching TRBD1 (6 bases). From germline, CDR1 is MNHEY and CDR2 SVGAGI. V was shortened by 2 bases and J by 4 bases, with 20 bases between the two germline ends. The CDR3 contains 18 residues. The CDR3 is CASSYLSGADFINEKLFF. CDR3 in DNA: TGTGCCAGCAGTTACCTCTCGGGGGCAGACTTTATTAATGAAAAACTGTTTTTT.

This clonotype appeared a few times. The V gene is TRBV28, the J gene TRBJ1-2; D ambiguous. The length of the CDR3 is 12 residues. Deletions cut 3 bases from V and 8 bases from J, with 10 bases between. CDR1 MDHEN and CDR2 SYDVKM come from the germline V gene. CDR3 loop: CASSLRDRGYTF. The CDR3 DNA reads as TGTGCCAGCAGTTTGAGGGATAGGGGCTACACCTTC.

The table lists this clonotype with many counts. V and J are TRBV7-9 and TRBJ1-5; D not resolved. V lost 1 base to trimming and J lost 2 bases, with 9 bases between them. The CDR3 covers 15 residues. Germline V CDR1 and CDR2: SEHNR, FQNEAQ (reference sequence). CDR3 DNA: TGTGCCAGCAGCTTAGGAGGGCTCGGCAATCAGCCCCAGCATTTT. Protein: CASSLGGLGNQPQHF.

Only a few counts were recorded for this clonotype. The chain employs TRBV19 and TRBJ2-3; tentatively, D is TRBD1 (5 bases). The CDR3 sequence is 14 residues long. V dropped 2 bases and J dropped 6 bases, with 12 bases sitting between them. Germline CDR1 reads LNHDA; CDR2 reads SQIVND (reference sequence). The CDR3 spells CASSINPRVDTQYF. CDR3 DNA: TGTGCCAGTAGTATAAACCCCAGGGTCGATACGCAGTATTTT. The whole variable domain, filled in from reference TRBV19 and TRBJ2-3, reads DGGITQSPKYLFRKEGQNVTLSCEQNLNHDAMYWYRQDPGQGLRLIYYSQIVNDFQKGDIAEGYSVSREKKESFPLTVTSAQKNPTAFYLCASSINPRVDTQYFGPGTRLTVL.

This clonotype was observed a handful of times. The rearrangement links TRBV6-5 to TRBJ2-7, with 9 positions matching TRBD1. The germline V gene encodes CDR1 MNHEY and CDR2 SVGAGI. V shed 2 bases and J 7 bases; nucleotides not matched to a gene: 6. This CDR3 region has 14 residues. DNA for the CDR3: TGTGCCAGCAGTTACGGGAGGACAGGGGATGAGCAGTACGTC. Protein sequence: CASSYGRTGDEQYV.

This clonotype has at least ten counts. The chain uses TRBV10-1 and TRBJ2-7; D unclear. This CDR3 contains 12 residues. The V end was cut by 0 bases, the J end by 4 bases, with 4 bases between. The V gene's germline CDR1 is WNHNN and CDR2 SYGVQD (reference sequence). The CDR3: CASSESGYEQYF. CDR3 DNA sequence: TGCGCCAGCAGTGAGTCGGGGTACGAGCAGTACTTC.

This clonotype occurred many times. V and J are TRBV20-1 and TRBJ2-1; a possible D gene is TRBD2 (6 bases). The CDR3 loop spans 16 amino acids. V shed 0 bases and J shed 8 bases, with 20 bases lying between them. Germline CDR1 is DFQATT and CDR2 is SNEGSKA (reference sequence). The CDR3 loop reads CSARDLASEWGDEQFF. The CDR3 region has the DNA TGCAGTGCTAGAGATCTGGCTAGCGAATGGGGCGATGAGCAGTTCTTC.

This clonotype was seen ten or more times. The chain is built from TRBV11-2 and TRBJ2-2; 13 nucleotides align to TRBD2. Germline assignment: CDR1 SGHAT and CDR2 FQNNGV. This CDR3 spans 16 amino acids. V lost 6 bases to trimming and J lost 3 bases; unmatched junction nucleotides: 4. The CDR3 bases are TGTGCCAGCAGGGGACTAGCGGGGCCATACACCGGGGAGCTGTTTTTT. It encodes CASRGLAGPYTGELFF.

This clonotype was counted a few times. The V call is TRBV27, the J call TRBJ1-6, with D unresolved. Germline CDR1 and CDR2: MNHEY and SMNVEV (reference sequence). The V end lost 2 bases, the J end lost 7 bases, and 12 bases lay between the germline ends. The CDR3 has 15 residues. The CDR3 region is CASSLMAHPNSPLHF. DNA for the CDR3: TGTGCCAGCAGTTTAATGGCTCACCCGAATTCACCCCTCCACTTT.

This clonotype showed up many times. V is TRBV4-1 and J is TRBJ1-6, with D unclear. The CDR3 is 15 residues long. CDR1 is MGHRA, CDR2 YSYEKL, per germline. V dropped 0 bases and J dropped 7 bases, with 10 bases sitting between them. The CDR3 DNA sequence: TGCGCCAGCAGCCAAGAGGCCACGGTGAATTCACCCCTCCACTTT. Protein sequence: CASSQEATVNSPLHF.

Notes on this clonotype: This clone may be a read error of a much larger clone one base away. The chain employs TRBV29-1 and TRBJ2-2; D ambiguous. V dropped 2 bases and J dropped 4 bases, with 14 bases sitting between them. Per germline, CDR1 SQVTM and CDR2 ANQGSEA. CDR3 size: 15 residues. The CDR3 reads CSVENAGAFTGELFF. The CDR3 DNA follows: TGCAGCGTTGAAAATGCAGGAGCCTTCACCGGGGAGCTGTTTTTT.

This clonotype was detected ten times or more. The chain uses TRBV7-9 and TRBJ2-5, with 10 bases lining up with TRBD2. CDR3 length equals 18 residues. Trimming cost V 4 bases and J 5 bases; bases outside gene matches: 16. CDR1 and CDR2 (germline): SEHNR, FQNEAQ (reference sequence). This CDR3 is CASSSPGHSGGISETQYF. In DNA form, the CDR3 reads TGTGCCAGCAGCTCCCCGGGGCATAGCGGGGGGATCTCGGAGACCCAGTACTTC.

This clonotype was detected ten times or more. This rearrangement joins TRBV5-1 to TRBJ1-5; 8 positions agree with TRBD1. The length of the CDR3 is 14 residues. Looked up from germline, CDR1 is SGHRS and CDR2 is YFSETQ. The V segment lost 7 bases and the J segment 0 bases; nucleotides outside the gene matches: 3. CDR3 sequence (DNA): TGCGCCAGCGGGACAGGCGATAGCAATCAGCCCCAGCATTTT. Protein product: CASGTGDSNQPQHF.

This clonotype was observed a handful of times. This rearrangement joins TRBV7-3 to TRBJ2-1; 8 nucleotides line up with TRBD2. The CDR3 contains 15 residues. J gave up 7 bases and V 3 bases, and 8 bases lay outside the gene matches. Germline CDR1 reads SGHTA; CDR2 reads FQGTGA. The CDR3 DNA follows: TGTGCCAGCAGCTTCGGGGGGGGGCCTGGGAATGAGCAGTTCTTC. Translating gives CASSFGGGPGNEQFF.

A few counts support this clonotype. This chain uses TRBV7-9 with TRBJ2-1; D is unclear. Germline V gene data show CDR1 as SEHNR and CDR2 as FQNEAQ (reference sequence). Trimming cost V 3 bases and J 8 bases, with 11 bases left between them. This CDR3 has 13 residues. Here the CDR3 reads CASSFGHGDEQFF. The CDR3 DNA reads TGTGCCAGCAGCTTCGGGCATGGGGATGAGCAGTTCTTC.

Many counts were recorded for this clonotype. The chain has TRBV6-5 and TRBJ1-1; D unresolved. The V gene's germline CDR1 is MNHEY and CDR2 SVGAGI. This CDR3 comprises 14 residues. Trimming cost V 2 bases and J 0 bases, with 7 bases left between them. CDR3 DNA sequence: TGTGCCAGCAGTTACGGGATCATGAACACTGAAGCTTTCTTT. Translated: CASSYGIMNTEAFF.

The sample holds many counts of this clonotype. The chain has TRBV9 and TRBJ1-5, with D possibly TRBD1 on 6 matching bases. The V gene lost 0 bases and the J gene lost 3 bases, with 13 bases spanning the gap. CDR1 is SGDLS, CDR2 YYNGEE, per germline. The CDR3 spans 16 residues. CDR3 coding DNA: TGTGCCAGCAGCGTAGGAGGGGGGGGGAACAATCAGCCCCAGCATTTT. Protein: CASSVGGGGNNQPQHF. Full variable domain (remainder filled in from reference TRBV9 and TRBJ1-5): DSGVTQTPKHLITATGQRVTLRCSPRSGDLSVYWYQQSLDQGLQFLIQYYNGEERAKGNILERFSAQQFPDLHSELNLSSLELGDSALYFCASSVGGGGNNQPQHFGDGTRLSIL.

This clonotype was observed a handful of times. V gene TRBV11-1 combines with J gene TRBJ2-6, with D uncertain. This CDR3 comprises 15 residues. V dropped 5 bases and J dropped 0 bases, with 8 bases sitting between them. From germline, CDR1 is SGHAT and CDR2 FQDESV (reference sequence). The CDR3 coding sequence is TGTGCCAGCAGCAAACAGCCCTCTGGGGCCAACGTCCTGACTTTC. This sequence encodes CASSKQPSGANVLTF.

This clonotype was observed many times. The chain is built from TRBV10-1 and TRBJ2-3; D tentatively reads TRBD1 or TRBD2 (6 bases each). The germline gives CDR1 WNHNN, CDR2 SYGVQD (reference sequence). The CDR3 spans 13 residues. The germline V and J ends were trimmed by 6 bases and 5 bases, with 12 bases remaining between them. The CDR3 protein is CASSGGPRDTQYF. The CDR3 region has the DNA TGCGCCAGCAGCGGGGGCCCTCGAGATACGCAGTATTTT.

Only a few counts were recorded for this clonotype. V usage is TRBV29-1 and J usage is TRBJ2-7; 10 bases align to TRBD2. Germline CDR1 reads SQVTM; CDR2 reads ANQGSEA. V shed 6 bases, J shed 2 bases, and the junction held 7 bases outside the gene matches. The CDR3 has 14 residues. The CDR3 protein is CSVQGTSGTYEQYF. The CDR3 DNA reads as TGCAGCGTCCAGGGAACTAGCGGGACCTACGAGCAGTACTTC.

This chain connects TRBV7-9 to TRBJ1-5; D is unclear. V was cut by 0 bases and J by 4 bases, with 7 bases left in between. Germline V gene data show CDR1 as SEHNR and CDR2 as FQNEAQ (reference sequence). The CDR3 length is 14 residues. The CDR3 reads CASSLAGKNQPQHF. The CDR3, as DNA: TGTGCCAGCAGCTTAGCGGGGAAAAATCAGCCCCAGCATTTT.

Many counts were recorded for this clonotype. This chain joins TRBV6-2 or TRBV6-3 and TRBJ2-2; TRBD2 agrees at 8 bases. Per the germline V gene, CDR1 is MNHEY and CDR2 is SVGEGT. Trimming at V came to 7 bases and at J to 6 bases, leaving 10 bases not matched to a gene. This CDR3 contains 15 residues. The CDR3, as DNA: TGTGCCAGCACCCAGCGGGGGACCCCACCCGGGGAGCTGTTTTTT. Residues: CASTQRGTPPGELFF.

The genes are TRBV7-3 and TRBJ2-2, with D uncertain. Germline lookup yields CDR1 SGHTA and CDR2 FQGTGA. This CDR3 comprises 14 residues. V was shortened by 4 bases and J by 5 bases, with 11 bases between the two germline ends. CDR3 coding DNA: TGTGCCAGCAGCTCAAACCCCAATACCGGGGAGCTGTTTTTT. Translation: CASSSNPNTGELFF.

This chain connects TRBV6-1 to TRBJ2-5; 9 nucleotides match TRBD1. V lost 5 bases and J lost 4; bases outside the gene matches: 14. This CDR3 spans 17 amino acids. CDR1 and CDR2 (germline): MNHNS, SASEGT. CDR3 sequence: CASSRATGQGFRETQYF. CDR3 nucleotide sequence: TGTGCCAGCAGTCGAGCGACGGGACAGGGCTTTAGAGAGACCCAGTACTTC.

Details on this clonotype: A much bigger clone sits one base away, suggesting this may be a read error. The chain has TRBV4-2 and TRBJ1-4; 9 bases fit TRBD1. From germline, CDR1 is LGHNA and CDR2 YNFKEQ. There are 15 residues in the CDR3. The CDR3 loop reads CASRQGQGNYEKLFF. CDR3 nucleotides: TGTGCCAGCAGGCAAGGACAGGGGAATTATGAAAAACTGTTTTTT.

A few counts support this clonotype. The chain carries TRBV20-1 and TRBJ1-4; TRBD1 is a possible D gene (5 bases). Germline V gene data show CDR1 as DFQATT and CDR2 as SNEGSKA (reference sequence). The CDR3 is made up of 14 amino acids. DNA for the CDR3: TGCAGCATCCGATCCGGGACGGTGAATGAAAAACTGTTTTTT. Translating gives CSIRSGTVNEKLFF.

This clonotype was seen ten or more times. The chain has TRBV6-1 and TRBJ2-5, with 8 positions matching TRBD1. Trimming at V came to 4 bases and at J to 9 bases, leaving 4 bases not matched to a gene. Looked up from germline, CDR1 is MNHNS and CDR2 is SASEGT. The CDR3 runs 12 residues. The CDR3 spells CASSADRVAQYF. As DNA, the CDR3 is TGTGCCAGCAGTGCGGACAGGGTAGCCCAGTACTTC.